The clone carrying this T cell receptor beta chain has at least ten counts. Its antigen is unidentified. Combining a sample-barcoded 5' primer with a J-beta primer mix, a second PCR ran for about 7 to 12 cycles. TCRdb re-derived calls from the 5' RACE reads in MiXCR, one entry per CDR3 protein. This sample has some 1.6 million distinct CDR3 sequences, with almost 35% found just once. These data belong to a study of blood T cells in healthy people across ages. Deletions cut 1 base from V and 5 bases from J, with 7 bases between. This CDR3 comprises 13 residues. Germline assignment: CDR1 MGHRA and CDR2 YSYEKL. Points from the study as a whole: Strong correlation linked observed beta diversity and percent naive T cells. When set beside aged donors, long-lived donors presented more naive CD4+ cells and higher diversity.

The clonotype comes from a woman in her thirties in good health. The source material was blood. V and J are TRBV4-1 and TRBJ2-3; D ambiguous. The CDR3 sequence: CASSQGSLDTQYF. The DNA of the CDR3 is TGCGCCAGCAGCCAAGGATCTCTAGATACGCAGTATTTT.